This T cell receptor beta chain was captured by sequencing in a study of blood T cell repertoires in COVID-19. Produced via immunoSEQ multiplex PCR; TCRdb's table is partial and in-frame only. This sample has around 190,000 clones, with 85% found just once. Germline V CDR1 and CDR2: SEHNR, FQNEAQ (reference sequence). V trimming: 5 bases; J trimming: 3 bases; junction bases outside the gene matches: 7. This CDR3 comprises 15 residues. Sequencing used peripheral blood. This sequence was found in a woman older than 75 with acute or convalescent COVID-19. The gene calls are TRBV7-9 and TRBJ2-7; 10 bases align to TRBD1. The CDR3 sequence is CASSIRGQGFYEQYF. The CDR3 region has the DNA TGTGCCAGCAGCATCCGGGGACAGGGGTTCTACGAGCAGTACTTC.